This T cell receptor beta chain was captured in a study of blood T cells in healthy people across ages. Trimming removed 4 bases at V and 2 bases at J, with 16 bases between. CDR3 length: 15 amino acids. Germline CDR1 DFQATT, CDR2 SNEGSKA (reference sequence). Alongside a J-beta primer mix, a sample-barcoded 5' primer served in a second PCR lasting about 7 to 12 cycles. TCRdb reanalysed the 5' RACE reads using MiXCR and keeps one entry per CDR3 protein. The sample consists of about 1.8 million distinct CDR3 sequences, 49% of them appearing once. The sample holds a few counts of this clonotype. This sequence joins TRBV20-1 and TRBJ2-3; D may be TRBD1 or TRBD2 (6 bases each). Sequencing input: blood. This TCR was sampled from a woman between 40 and 55 years old in good health. The CDR3 here is CSAKEGEVITDTQYF. The CDR3 bases are TGCAGTGCTAAAGAGGGGGAGGTTATCACAGATACGCAGTATTTT.